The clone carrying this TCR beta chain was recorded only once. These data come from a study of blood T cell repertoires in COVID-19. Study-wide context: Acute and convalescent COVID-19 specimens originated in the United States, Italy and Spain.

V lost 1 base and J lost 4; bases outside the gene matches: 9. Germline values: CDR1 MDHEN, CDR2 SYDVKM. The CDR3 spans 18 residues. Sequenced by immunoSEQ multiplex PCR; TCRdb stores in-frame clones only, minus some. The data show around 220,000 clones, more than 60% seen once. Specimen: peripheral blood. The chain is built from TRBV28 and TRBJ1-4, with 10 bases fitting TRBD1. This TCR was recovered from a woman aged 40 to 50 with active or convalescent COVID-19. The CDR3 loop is CASSLFWTGGGFNEKLFF. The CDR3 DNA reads TGTGCCAGCAGTTTATTTTGGACAGGGGGTGGTTTTAATGAAAAACTGTTTTTT. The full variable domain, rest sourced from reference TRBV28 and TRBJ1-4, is DVKVTQSSRYLVKRTGEKVFLECVQDMDHENMFWYRQDPGLGLRLIYFSYDVKMKEKGDIPEGYSVSREKKERFSLILESASTNQTSMYLCASSLFWTGGGFNEKLFFGSGTQLSVL.